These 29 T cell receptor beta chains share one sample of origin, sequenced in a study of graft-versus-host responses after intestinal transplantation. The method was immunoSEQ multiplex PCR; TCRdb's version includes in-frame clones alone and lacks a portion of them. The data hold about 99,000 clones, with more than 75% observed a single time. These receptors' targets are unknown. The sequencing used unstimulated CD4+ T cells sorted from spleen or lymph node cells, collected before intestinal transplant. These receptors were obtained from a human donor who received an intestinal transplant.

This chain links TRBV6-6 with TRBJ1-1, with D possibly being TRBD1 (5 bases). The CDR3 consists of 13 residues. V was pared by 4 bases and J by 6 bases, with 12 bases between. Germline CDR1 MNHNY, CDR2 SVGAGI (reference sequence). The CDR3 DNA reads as TGTGCCAGCAGTTTTCAGGGATCGTCTGAAGCTTTCTTT. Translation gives CASSFQGSSEAFF.

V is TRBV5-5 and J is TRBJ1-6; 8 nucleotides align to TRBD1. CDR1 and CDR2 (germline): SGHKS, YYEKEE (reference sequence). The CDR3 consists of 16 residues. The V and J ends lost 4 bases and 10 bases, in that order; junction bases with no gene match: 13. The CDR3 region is CASSRDRGAYSSPLHF. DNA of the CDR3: TGTGCCAGCAGCCGTGACAGGGGAGCTTATTCCTCACCCCTCCACTTT.

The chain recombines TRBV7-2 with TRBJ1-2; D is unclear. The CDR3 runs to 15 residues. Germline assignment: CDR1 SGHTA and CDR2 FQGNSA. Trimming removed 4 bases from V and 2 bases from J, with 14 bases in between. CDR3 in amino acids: CASSSPPADNYGYTF. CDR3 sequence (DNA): TGTGCCAGCAGCTCTCCCCCCGCGGACAACTATGGCTACACCTTC.

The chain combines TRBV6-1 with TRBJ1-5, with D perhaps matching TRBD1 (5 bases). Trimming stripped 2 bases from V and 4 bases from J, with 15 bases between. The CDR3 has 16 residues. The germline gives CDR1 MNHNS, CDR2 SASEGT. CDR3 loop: CASSESVGRGNQPQHF. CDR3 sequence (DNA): TGTGCCAGCAGTGAATCGGTGGGACGAGGGAATCAGCCCCAGCATTTT.

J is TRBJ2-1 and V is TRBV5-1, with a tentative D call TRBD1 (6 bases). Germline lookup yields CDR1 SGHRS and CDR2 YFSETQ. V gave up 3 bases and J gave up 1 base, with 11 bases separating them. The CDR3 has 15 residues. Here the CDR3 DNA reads TGCGCCAGCAGCTCCTCAGGGGATTCCTACAATGAGCAGTTCTTC. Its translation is CASSSSGDSYNEQFF.

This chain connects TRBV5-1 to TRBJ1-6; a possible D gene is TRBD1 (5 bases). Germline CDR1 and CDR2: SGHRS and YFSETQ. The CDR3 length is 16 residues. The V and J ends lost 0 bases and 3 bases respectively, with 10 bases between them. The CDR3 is CASSLDGTIYNSPLHF. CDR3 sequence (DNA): TGCGCCAGCAGCTTGGATGGGACTATCTATAATTCACCCCTCCACTTT. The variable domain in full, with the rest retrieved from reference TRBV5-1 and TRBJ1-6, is KAGVTQTPRYLIKTRGQQVTLSCSPISGHRSVSWYQQTPGQGLQFLFEYFSETQRNKGNFPGRFSGRQFSNSRSEMNVSTLELGDSALYLCASSLDGTIYNSPLHFGNGTRLTVT.

CDR3 sequence reads: CASSHQGQGNEKLFF. In DNA form, the CDR3 reads TGCGCCAGCAGCCACCAGGGACAGGGGAATGAAAAACTGTTTTTT. The gene calls are TRBV4-1 and TRBJ1-4, with TRBD1 identical over 10 bases. The germline V gene has CDR1 MGHRA and CDR2 YSYEKL. The CDR3 is 15 amino acids. V dropped 3 bases and J dropped 5; count of bases not matched to a gene: 3.

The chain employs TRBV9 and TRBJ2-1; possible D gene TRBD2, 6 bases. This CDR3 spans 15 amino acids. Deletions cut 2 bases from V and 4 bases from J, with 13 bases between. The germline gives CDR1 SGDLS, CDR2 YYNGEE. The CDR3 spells CASSVERAGYNEQFF. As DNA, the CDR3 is TGTGCCAGCAGCGTCGAGCGGGCCGGATACAATGAGCAGTTCTTC.

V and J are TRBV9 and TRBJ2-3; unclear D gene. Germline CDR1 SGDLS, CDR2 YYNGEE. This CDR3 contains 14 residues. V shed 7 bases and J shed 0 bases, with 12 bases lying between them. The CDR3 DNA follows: TGTGCCAGCTCTACGCGACCAAGCACAGATACGCAGTATTTT. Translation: CASSTRPSTDTQYF.

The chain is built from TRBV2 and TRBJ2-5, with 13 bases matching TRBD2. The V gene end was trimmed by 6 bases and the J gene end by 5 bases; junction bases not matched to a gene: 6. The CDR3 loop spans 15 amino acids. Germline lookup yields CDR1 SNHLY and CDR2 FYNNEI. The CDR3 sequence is CASSQLAGGFETQYF. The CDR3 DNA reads TGTGCCAGCAGCCAACTAGCGGGAGGGTTCGAGACCCAGTACTTC. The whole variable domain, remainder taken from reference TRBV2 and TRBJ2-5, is EPEVTQTPSHQVTQMGQEVILRCVPISNHLYFYWYRQILGQKVEFLVSFYNNEISEKSEIFDDQFSVERPDGSNFTLKIRSTKLEDSAMYFCASSQLAGGFETQYFGPGTRLLVL.

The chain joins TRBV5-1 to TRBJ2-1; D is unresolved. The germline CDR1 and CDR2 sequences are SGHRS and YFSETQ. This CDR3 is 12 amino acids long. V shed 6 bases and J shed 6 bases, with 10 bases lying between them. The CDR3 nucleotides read TGCGCCAGCAAACTCGACCCCAATGAGCAGTTCTTC. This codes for CASKLDPNEQFF.

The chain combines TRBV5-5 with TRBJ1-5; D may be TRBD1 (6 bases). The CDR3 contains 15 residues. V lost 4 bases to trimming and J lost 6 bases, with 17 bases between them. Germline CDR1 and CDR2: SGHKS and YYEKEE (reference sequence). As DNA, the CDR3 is TGTGCCAGCAGCCTCGTGGGGGGGCGAAGTCAGCCCCAGCATTTT. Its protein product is CASSLVGGRSQPQHF.

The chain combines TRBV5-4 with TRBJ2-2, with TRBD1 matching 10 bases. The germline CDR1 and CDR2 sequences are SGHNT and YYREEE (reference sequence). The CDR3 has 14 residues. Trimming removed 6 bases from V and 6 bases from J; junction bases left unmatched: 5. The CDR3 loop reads CASNPGQGPGELFF. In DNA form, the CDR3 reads TGTGCCAGCAACCCGGGACAGGGGCCCGGGGAGCTGTTTTTT.

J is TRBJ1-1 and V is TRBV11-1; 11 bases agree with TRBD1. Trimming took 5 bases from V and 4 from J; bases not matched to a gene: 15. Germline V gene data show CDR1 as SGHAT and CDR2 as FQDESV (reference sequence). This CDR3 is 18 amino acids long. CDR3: CASSAGTGGDRSSTEAFF. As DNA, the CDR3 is TGTGCCAGCAGCGCAGGGACAGGGGGAGATCGTAGCAGCACTGAAGCTTTCTTT.

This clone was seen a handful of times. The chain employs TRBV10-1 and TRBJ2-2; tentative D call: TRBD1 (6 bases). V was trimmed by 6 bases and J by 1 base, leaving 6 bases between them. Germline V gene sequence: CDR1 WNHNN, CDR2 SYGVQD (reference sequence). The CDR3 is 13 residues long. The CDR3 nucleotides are TGCGCCAGCAGGACAGGGAACACCGGGGAGCTGTTTTTT. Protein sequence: CASRTGNTGELFF.

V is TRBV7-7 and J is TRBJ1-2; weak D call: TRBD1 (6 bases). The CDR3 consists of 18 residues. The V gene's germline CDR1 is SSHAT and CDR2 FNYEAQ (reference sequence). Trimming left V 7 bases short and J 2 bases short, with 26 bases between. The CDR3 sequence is CASNRGLVYRDHNYGYTF. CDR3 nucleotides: TGTGCCAGCAATCGCGGACTTGTGTACAGGGATCACAACTATGGCTACACCTTC.

The CDR3: CASSWRGYEQYF. The DNA of the CDR3 is TGCGCCAGCAGCTGGAGGGGCTACGAGCAGTACTTC. The chain links TRBV5-1 to TRBJ2-7, with a tentative D call TRBD2 (6 bases). Trimming shortened V by 3 bases and J by 3 bases, and 7 bases separated the two germline ends. Germline V gene data show CDR1 as SGHRS and CDR2 as YFSETQ. The CDR3 has 12 amino acids.

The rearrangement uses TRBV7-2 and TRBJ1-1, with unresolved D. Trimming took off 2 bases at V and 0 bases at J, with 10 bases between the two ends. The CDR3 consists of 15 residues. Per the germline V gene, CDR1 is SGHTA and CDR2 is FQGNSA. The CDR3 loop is CASSLTQSMNTEAFF. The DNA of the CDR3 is TGTGCCAGCAGCTTAACACAGTCCATGAACACTGAAGCTTTCTTT. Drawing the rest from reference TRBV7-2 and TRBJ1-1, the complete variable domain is GAGVSQSPSNKVTEKGKDVELRCDPISGHTALYWYRQSLGQGLEFLIYFQGNSAPDKSGLPSDRFSAERTGGSVSTLTIQRTQQEDSAVYLCASSLTQSMNTEAFFGQGTRLTVV.

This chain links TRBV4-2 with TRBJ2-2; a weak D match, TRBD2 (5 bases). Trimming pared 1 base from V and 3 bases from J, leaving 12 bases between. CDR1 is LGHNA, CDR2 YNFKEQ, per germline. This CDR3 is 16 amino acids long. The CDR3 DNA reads TGTGCCAGCAGCCAAGGGCGAGGGCTCGACACCGGGGAGCTGTTTTTT. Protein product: CASSQGRGLDTGELFF.

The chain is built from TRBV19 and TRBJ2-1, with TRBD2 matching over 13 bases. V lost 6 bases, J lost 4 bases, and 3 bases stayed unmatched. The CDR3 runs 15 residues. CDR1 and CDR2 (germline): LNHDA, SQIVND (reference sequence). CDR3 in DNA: TGTGCCAGTAGCGGGACTAGCGGGGTTTACAATGAGCAGTTCTTC. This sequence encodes CASSGTSGVYNEQFF.

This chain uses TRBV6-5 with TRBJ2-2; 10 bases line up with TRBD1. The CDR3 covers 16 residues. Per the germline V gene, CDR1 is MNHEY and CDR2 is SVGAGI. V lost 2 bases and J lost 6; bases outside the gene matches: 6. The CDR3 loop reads CASSYPGQGGAGELFF. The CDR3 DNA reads TGTGCCAGCAGTTACCCTGGACAGGGGGGGGCCGGGGAGCTGTTTTTT.

The CDR3 region is CASARGEQYF. The CDR3 DNA reads TGTGCCAGCGCCCGCGGCGAGCAGTACTTC. The chain combines TRBV28 with TRBJ2-7; D gene ambiguous. The CDR3 has 10 amino acids. Germline V gene lookup returns CDR1 MDHEN and CDR2 SYDVKM. Trimming stripped 8 bases from V and 6 bases from J, with 8 bases between.

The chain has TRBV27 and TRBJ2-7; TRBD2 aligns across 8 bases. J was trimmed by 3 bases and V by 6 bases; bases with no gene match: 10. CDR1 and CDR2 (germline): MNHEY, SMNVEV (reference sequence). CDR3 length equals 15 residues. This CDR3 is CASSYTSGAIYEQYF. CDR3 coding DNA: TGTGCCAGCAGCTACACTAGCGGAGCAATCTACGAGCAGTACTTC.

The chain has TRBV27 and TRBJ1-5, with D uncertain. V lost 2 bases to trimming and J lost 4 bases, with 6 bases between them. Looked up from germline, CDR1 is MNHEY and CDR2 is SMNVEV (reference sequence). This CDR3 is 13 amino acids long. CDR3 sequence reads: CASSLARNQPQHF. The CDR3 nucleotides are TGTGCCAGCAGTTTAGCCAGAAATCAGCCCCAGCATTTT.

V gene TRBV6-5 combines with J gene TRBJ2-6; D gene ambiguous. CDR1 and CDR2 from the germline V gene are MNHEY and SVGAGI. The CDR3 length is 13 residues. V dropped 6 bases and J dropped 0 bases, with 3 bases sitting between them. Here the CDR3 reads CASRLSGANVLTF. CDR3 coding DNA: TGTGCCAGCAGACTCTCTGGGGCCAACGTCCTGACTTTC.

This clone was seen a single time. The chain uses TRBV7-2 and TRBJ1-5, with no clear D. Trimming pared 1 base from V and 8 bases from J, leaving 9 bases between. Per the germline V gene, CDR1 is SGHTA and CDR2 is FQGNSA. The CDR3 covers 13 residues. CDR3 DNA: TGTGCCAGCAGCTTAGAGGTCCGGGAGCCCCAGCATTTT. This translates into CASSLEVREPQHF.

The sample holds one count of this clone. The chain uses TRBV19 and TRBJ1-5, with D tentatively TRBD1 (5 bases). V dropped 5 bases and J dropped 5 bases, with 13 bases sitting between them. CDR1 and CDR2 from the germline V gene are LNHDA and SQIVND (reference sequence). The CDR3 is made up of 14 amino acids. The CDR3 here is CASSEQARYQPQHF. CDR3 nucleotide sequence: TGTGCCAGTAGTGAACAGGCTCGGTATCAGCCCCAGCATTTT.

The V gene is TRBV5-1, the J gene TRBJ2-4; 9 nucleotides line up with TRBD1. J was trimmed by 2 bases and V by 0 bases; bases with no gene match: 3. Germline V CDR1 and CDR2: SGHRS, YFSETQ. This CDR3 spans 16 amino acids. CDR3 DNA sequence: TGCGCCAGCAGCTTGGGACAGGGGGGATCCAAAAACATTCAGTACTTC. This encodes CASSLGQGGSKNIQYF.

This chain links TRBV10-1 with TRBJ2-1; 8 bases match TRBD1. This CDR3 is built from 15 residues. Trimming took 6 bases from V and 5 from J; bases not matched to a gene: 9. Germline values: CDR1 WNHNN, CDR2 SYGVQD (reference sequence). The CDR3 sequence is CASSQGASGNNEQFF. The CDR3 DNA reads TGCGCCAGCAGCCAGGGGGCGTCAGGGAACAATGAGCAGTTCTTC.